The 25 T cell receptor beta chains reported below all come from one sample, sequenced in a study of T cells in Graves' hyperthyroidism and ophthalmopathy. RNA transcripts yielded amplified TCR beta CDR3 regions. TCR CDR3 underwent first-round RT-PCR with the HTBI primer set. Using its own MiXCR run on the multiplex PCR reads, TCRdb lists one record per CDR3 protein. The table records over 90,000 distinct CDR3 sequences, over 45% of them present only once. Input material: blood. The receptors shown here come from a man aged 40-55 years with Graves' hyperthyroidism.

Concerning this clonotype itself: Without the conserved terminal phenylalanine or tryptophan, this CDR3 likely stems from a read error. The gene calls are TRBV7-9 and TRBJ2-7, with 7 bases that match TRBD1. The CDR3 has 13 residues. Germline lookup yields CDR1 SEHNR and CDR2 FQNEAQ (reference sequence). The chain's CDR3 is CARSSGQTYEQYS. Written as DNA, the CDR3 is TGTGCCCGCAGCTCGGGACAGACCTACGAGCAGTACTCC.

This clonotype was seen at least ten times. The chain couples TRBV7-9 to TRBJ1-2, with TRBD1 matching 10 bases. The CDR3 runs to 15 residues. CDR1 SEHNR and CDR2 FQNEAQ come from the germline V gene (reference sequence). V lost 4 bases and J lost 4; bases outside the gene matches: 6. CDR3: CASSYRDRGIYGYTF. CDR3 DNA sequence: TGTGCCAGCAGCTACCGGGACAGGGGTATCTATGGCTACACCTTC.

This CDR3 reads CASSIDPAGSSYNEQFF. DNA for the CDR3: TGTGCCAGTAGTATAGATCCGGCAGGGAGCTCCTACAATGAGCAGTTCTTC. The chain carries TRBV19 and TRBJ2-1; D is tentatively TRBD1 or TRBD2 (5 bases each). Germline CDR1 is LNHDA and CDR2 is SQIVND (reference sequence). The germline V and J ends were trimmed by 0 bases and 0 bases, with 12 bases remaining between them. The CDR3 has 17 amino acids.

This clonotype was found many times. The chain employs TRBV20-1 and TRBJ1-4; no reliable D call. The germline CDR1 and CDR2 sequences are DFQATT and SNEGSKA (reference sequence). Between the trimmed V and J ends, which lost 4 bases and 3 bases, there was a span of 9 bases. The CDR3 spans 13 residues. The CDR3 spells CSANMASNEKLFF. For the CDR3, the DNA is TGCAGTGCTAATATGGCCTCTAATGAAAAACTGTTTTTT.

The rearrangement links TRBV19 to TRBJ1-1, with 11 nucleotides matching TRBD1. From germline, CDR1 is LNHDA and CDR2 SQIVND (reference sequence). This CDR3 comprises 16 residues. The V gene end was trimmed by 5 bases and the J gene end by 4 bases; junction bases not matched to a gene: 9. In nucleotides, the CDR3 is TGTGCCAGTAGTCCATCGCCGGGACAGGGGGGCACTGAAGCTTTCTTT. Translated: CASSPSPGQGGTEAFF.

This clonotype has at least ten counts. V and J are TRBV7-2 and TRBJ1-6; D is ambiguous. The CDR3 consists of 11 residues. The V and J ends lost 7 bases and 5 bases respectively, with 3 bases between them. Germline assignment: CDR1 SGHTA and CDR2 FQGNSA. CDR3 residues: CASTNNSPLHF. CDR3 coding DNA: TGTGCCAGCACCAATAATTCACCCCTCCACTTT.

The chain combines TRBV20-1 with TRBJ2-1; tentatively, D is TRBD1 or TRBD2 (5 bases each). The CDR3 length is 12 residues. Germline V gene lookup returns CDR1 DFQATT and CDR2 SNEGSKA (reference sequence). V lost 6 bases to trimming and J lost 12 bases, with 18 bases between them. The CDR3 bases are TGCAGTGCCGAGGGGACCGCAGATACGCAGTTCTTC. Encoded protein: CSAEGTADTQFF.

This clonotype was recorded at least ten times. The J gene is TRBJ2-5, the V gene TRBV7-8; 14 bases agree with TRBD2. With 5 bases clipped from V and 2 bases from J, the junction kept 16 bases outside the gene matches. Germline CDR1 reads SGHVS; CDR2 reads FQNEAQ. The CDR3 sequence is 20 residues long. For the CDR3, the DNA is TGTGCCAGCAGCCTGGGACCTGCGGGACTAGCGGGGGCGCAACAAGAGACCCAGTACTTC. The encoded protein is CASSLGPAGLAGAQQETQYF.

The J gene is TRBJ2-5, the V gene TRBV7-8; possibly TRBD1 for D (5 bases). CDR1 is SGHVS, CDR2 FQNEAQ, per germline. The length of the CDR3 is 15 residues. Trimming shortened V by 5 bases and J by 2 bases, and 15 bases separated the two germline ends. The CDR3 bases are TGTGCCAGCAGCCTCCGGGCAGGGCGACAAGAGACCCAGTACTTC. It specifies CASSLRAGRQETQYF. Filled out from reference TRBV7-8 and TRBJ2-5, the complete variable domain reads GAGVSQSPRYKVAKRGQDVALRCDPISGHVSLFWYQQALGQGPEFLTYFQNEAQLDKSGLPSDRFFAERPEGSVSTLKIQRTQQEDSAVYLCASSLRAGRQETQYFGPGTRLLVL.

This clonotype was found a few times. The genes are TRBV4-1 and TRBJ2-7, with D unclear. CDR1 MGHRA and CDR2 YSYEKL come from the germline V gene. The CDR3 loop spans 16 amino acids. Trimming stripped 1 base from V and 2 bases from J, with 15 bases between. The CDR3 nucleotides read TGCGCCAGCAGCCAAGGGGCTAGTGGCCCCGCCTACGAGCAGTACTTC. Translating gives CASSQGASGPAYEQYF.

The chain carries TRBV5-1 and TRBJ1-6; a weak D match, TRBD1 (5 bases). From germline, CDR1 is SGHRS and CDR2 YFSETQ. The V end lost 4 bases, the J end lost 10 bases, and 18 bases lay between the germline ends. This CDR3 comprises 15 residues. The CDR3 protein is CASSPRVGGGSPLHF. CDR3 nucleotide sequence: TGCGCCAGCAGCCCCCGGGTGGGGGGTGGGTCACCCCTCCACTTT.

This clonotype occurred many times. The chain combines TRBV7-6 with TRBJ2-1; 7 bases line up with TRBD2. CDR3 length: 14 amino acids. Germline CDR1 SGHVS, CDR2 FNYEAQ. The V gene end was trimmed by 4 bases and the J gene end by 5 bases; junction bases not matched to a gene: 5. The CDR3 sequence is CASSWGEGDNEQFF. The DNA for the CDR3 is TGTGCCAGCAGCTGGGGGGAGGGCGACAATGAGCAGTTCTTC.

At least ten counts were recorded for this clonotype. The gene calls are TRBV4-1 and TRBJ2-7; 9 bases are shared with TRBD1. V lost 4 bases and J lost 7; bases outside the gene matches: 8. The length of the CDR3 is 14 residues. Germline CDR1 and CDR2: MGHRA and YSYEKL. The CDR3 DNA sequence: TGCGCCAGCAGCCGGGGACAGGGAAGTAAGGAGCAGTACTTC. This sequence encodes CASSRGQGSKEQYF.

Many counts were recorded for this clonotype. V gene TRBV7-9 combines with J gene TRBJ2-2; D not certain. Germline assignment: CDR1 SEHNR and CDR2 FQNEAQ (reference sequence). Deletions cut 3 bases from V and 6 bases from J, with 23 bases between. The CDR3 totals 18 residues. The CDR3: CASSLGSGSARLPGELFF. DNA of the CDR3: TGTGCCAGCAGCTTGGGTTCCGGGTCGGCTCGACTCCCCGGGGAGCTGTTTTTT.

This clonotype was seen repeatedly, ten times or more. The chain is built from TRBV14 and TRBJ2-3; 8 bases fit TRBD1. Germline V CDR1 and CDR2: SGHDN, FVKESK. V was pared by 4 bases and J by 2 bases, with 2 bases of the junction left unmatched. The length of the CDR3 is 14 residues. The CDR3 here is CASSLDRATDTQYF. In DNA, the CDR3 is TGTGCCAGCAGCCTGGACAGGGCCACAGATACGCAGTATTTT.

The chain employs TRBV7-2 and TRBJ1-2; TRBD1 matches 7 bases. The CDR3 has 16 residues. CDR1 and CDR2 from the germline V gene are SGHTA and FQGNSA. The V segment lost 7 bases and the J segment 4 bases; nucleotides outside the gene matches: 15. DNA of the CDR3: TGTGCCAGCACCCCCGACAGGGAATGGGCGATCTATGGCTACACCTTC. Encoded protein: CASTPDREWAIYGYTF.

This clonotype was seen once. Possible read error: a much larger clone is one base away. This chain connects TRBV6-5 to TRBJ1-2; D is perhaps TRBD1 (5 bases). This CDR3 has 16 residues. Germline CDR1 is MNHEY and CDR2 is SVGAGI. The CDR3: CAISYSIISGLGGYTF. CDR3 sequence (DNA): TGTGCCATCAGTTACTCGATTATTTCAGGGTTGGGTGGCTACACCTTC.

This clonotype was seen many times. The CDR3 region is CASTAGLPSPLHF. Here the CDR3 DNA reads TGTGCCAGCACGGCAGGGCTTCCTTCACCCCTCCACTTT. The chain recombines TRBV12-3 or TRBV12-4 with TRBJ1-6; possible D gene TRBD1, 5 bases. The CDR3 extends over 13 amino acids. V was pared by 7 bases and J by 9 bases, with 13 bases between.

This clonotype occurred many times. The chain combines TRBV6-5 with TRBJ2-1; maybe TRBD2 (5 bases). The CDR3 loop spans 13 amino acids. Germline assignment: CDR1 MNHEY and CDR2 SVGAGI. Trimming pared 7 bases from V and 9 bases from J, leaving 16 bases between. The CDR3 sequence is CASMRNSGGEQFF. The CDR3 coding sequence is TGTGCCAGCATGAGGAATAGTGGAGGTGAGCAGTTCTTC.

This clonotype was detected only once. The junction and the germline gene differ at one end; a read error may be behind it. This chain links TRBV20-1 with TRBJ1-4; 8 bases agree with TRBD1. This CDR3 has 11 residues. Germline V lookup: CDR1 DFQATT, CDR2 SNEGSKA (reference sequence). CDR3 amino acids: CSARDMGQVLF. CDR3 DNA: TGCAGTGCTAGAGATATGGGACAGGTACTTTTT.

This clonotype came up many times. The chain uses TRBV20-1 and TRBJ2-1; perhaps TRBD2 as D (6 bases). Between the trimmed V and J ends, which lost 0 bases and 5 bases, there was a span of 11 bases. The CDR3 has 14 amino acids. Per the germline V gene, CDR1 is DFQATT and CDR2 is SNEGSKA (reference sequence). CDR3 in amino acids: CSARDSTRNNEQFF. In DNA, the CDR3 is TGCAGTGCTAGAGATTCGACTAGGAACAATGAGCAGTTCTTC.

Many counts were recorded for this clonotype. The genes are TRBV2 and TRBJ2-5; 12 nucleotides align to TRBD2. The germline CDR1 and CDR2 sequences are SNHLY and FYNNEI. This CDR3 comprises 19 residues. V shed 7 bases, J shed 3 bases, and the junction held 18 bases outside the gene matches. CDR3 loop: CASKEGLAGGAGLKETQYF. The CDR3 region has the DNA TGTGCCAGCAAGGAGGGGCTAGCGGGGGGGGCTGGGCTCAAAGAGACCCAGTACTTC.

This clonotype was seen at least ten times. This chain links TRBV20-1 with TRBJ2-7; D remains unclear. The CDR3 totals 13 residues. V dropped 6 bases and J dropped 6 bases, with 18 bases sitting between them. In germline, CDR1 is DFQATT, CDR2 SNEGSKA (reference sequence). The CDR3 reads CSAHFLGNREQYF. The CDR3 region has the DNA TGCAGTGCCCACTTCCTAGGAAACCGCGAGCAGTACTTC.

This chain's CDR3 is CASSETGKVQAFF. CDR3 in DNA: TGTGCCAGCAGTGAAACAGGGAAAGTCCAGGCTTTCTTT. The V and J genes are TRBV6-4 and TRBJ1-1, with D possibly matching TRBD1 (6 bases). Trimming removed 3 bases from V and 11 bases from J, with 16 bases in between. The length of the CDR3 is 13 residues. The germline gives CDR1 MRHNA, CDR2 SNTAGT.

DNA of the CDR3: TGTGCCAGCAGCTTAACCGACGGGGTAGCTTTCTTT. Its protein is CASSLTDGVAFF. V is TRBV7-9 and J is TRBJ1-1; no firm D call. V was pared by 2 bases and J by 10 bases, with 11 bases between. The CDR3 has 12 residues. The germline V gene encodes CDR1 SEHNR and CDR2 FQNEAQ (reference sequence).